The rows below give T cell receptor beta chains drawn from one sample of a study of CD8 T cells in ankylosing spondylitis. TCRdb passed the 5' RACE reads through MiXCR, listing each CDR3 protein once. The data contain 750,000 to 850,000 distinct CDR3 sequences, 12% of them singletons. Sequencing input: blood, either unsorted or a sorted T cell fraction (not recorded which). These receptors all stem from a male donor with ankylosing spondylitis. The CDR3 runs from the conserved cysteine through the conserved F or W.

v_call	j_call	cdr3_aa
TRBV29-1	TRBJ2-7	CSVVLPYRRSGRYYEQYF
TRBV29-1	TRBJ1-1	CSVLTPMNTEAFF
TRBV5-5	TRBJ2-5	CASSSTTGGRETQYF
TRBV27	TRBJ1-3	CASSPGTNSGNTIYF
TRBV5-1	TRBJ1-1	CASSLIPGTNTEAFF
TRBV20-1	TRBJ2-5	CSSTAAGIEETQYF
TRBV7-9	TRBJ2-3	CASSSRQINSTDTQYF
TRBV18	TRBJ1-2	CASSLLPGQTDYGYTF
TRBV5-1	TRBJ2-7	CASSYRGRIYEQYF
TRBV20-1	TRBJ2-3	CSATDPQGPLVDTQYF
TRBV5-1	TRBJ2-1	CASWERLASKFF
TRBV20-1	TRBJ2-7	CSATSGTPYEQYF
TRBV20-1	TRBJ2-3	CSARDRGRGDPDTQYF
TRBV7-9	TRBJ2-7	CASSPRGAPTYEQYF
TRBV9	TRBJ1-3	CASSVAPGGSGNTIYF
TRBV6-5	TRBJ2-7	CASSYGAGSSYEQYF
TRBV24-1	TRBJ2-5	CATSDFVSRETQYF
TRBV12-3/TRBV12-4	TRBJ2-7	CASSAGQGSIHEQYF
TRBV7-8	TRBJ2-4	CASSLAPASGRALGNIQYF
TRBV7-7	TRBJ2-2	CASTPGAGTGELFF
TRBV30	TRBJ1-3	CAWSVSSGNTIYF
TRBV12-3/TRBV12-4	TRBJ1-2	CASRGDNYGYTF
TRBV9	TRBJ2-5	CASSPRTSAASWETQYF
TRBV6-6	TRBJ2-3	CASSYGPGDTDTQYF
TRBV20-1	TRBJ2-3	CSALRAGVSDTQYF
TRBV25-1	TRBJ2-7	CASSESASYEQYF
TRBV6-1	TRBJ2-3	CASSDRDRGGTDTQYF
TRBV5-1	TRBJ2-5	CASSFGVGETQYF
TRBV7-7	TRBJ2-1	CASSSTGLEQFF
TRBV10-3	TRBJ2-3	CAISEGEGHTDTQYF
TRBV29-1	TRBJ2-5	CSVTVAETQYF
TRBV20-1	TRBJ2-7	CSASLPGQVTYEQYF
TRBV5-1	TRBJ2-7	CASRRAGTSGSEQYF
TRBV20-1	TRBJ1-1	CSATGGYTEAFF
TRBV30	TRBJ1-5	CAWNGGGQPQHF
TRBV28	TRBJ1-1	CASSFPMRARGNTEAFF
TRBV10-3	TRBJ1-5	CATGRAGGNQPQHF
TRBV28	TRBJ2-1	CASSLLGDSGRNEQFF
TRBV7-2	TRBJ2-5	CASTGRIQETQYF
TRBV20-1	TRBJ1-4	CSARDQRGWEKLFF
TRBV15	TRBJ1-4	CATSRTGSNEKLFF
TRBV12-2	TRBJ1-5	CASRLPGGESNQPQHF
TRBV5-5	TRBJ2-2	CASSLAFAGELFF
TRBV10-3	TRBJ1-5	CAISGTGLQPQHF
TRBV5-6	TRBJ2-2	CASTFRGYTGELFF
TRBV20-1	TRBJ2-5	CSADSGKETQYF
TRBV7-2	TRBJ2-6	CASSLVGVGANVLTF
TRBV5-1	TRBJ1-1	CASSFRSGTEAFF
TRBV18	TRBJ2-7	CASSPPDGRLEQYF
TRBV29-1	TRBJ2-5	CSASSGERETQYF
TRBV6-1	TRBJ2-2	CASSMTSKGTGELFF
TRBV12-3/TRBV12-4	TRBJ2-7	CASSLRGLEQYF
TRBV6-1	TRBJ2-5	CASRRAGGETQYF
TRBV20-1	TRBJ1-2	CSARPYGGSNYGYTF
TRBV20-1	TRBJ2-3	CSARQGSDTQYF
TRBV24-1	TRBJ2-1	CATSEPQGPTKFF
TRBV12-3/TRBV12-4	TRBJ1-5	CASSFDEGQPQHF
TRBV6-2/TRBV6-3	TRBJ2-1	CASSYSITGTTNSNEQFF
TRBV5-1	TRBJ2-1	CASSDERTIYNEQFF